The next 16 T cell receptor beta chains were all read from a single sample in a study of T-cell reconstitution after alpha-beta-depleted transplantation in children. During its preparation, the TCRbeta library received unique molecular identifiers. TCRdb recomputed calls from the PCR reads with MiXCR, one row per CDR3 protein. The data show some 350,000 distinct CDR3 sequences, with over 9% seen just once and around 2.3% held by the top ten. The sample in question was PBMCs from the stem cell graft donor, obtained from the stem cell graft. These receptors originate from a human donor who donated a stem cell graft to a child with acute lymphoblastic leukemia.

This clonotype was observed a handful of times. The J gene is TRBJ2-7, the V gene TRBV5-6, with D perhaps assigned TRBD1 or TRBD2 (5 bases each). Trimming removed 1 base from V and 6 bases from J, with 8 bases in between. The CDR3 loop spans 12 amino acids. CDR1 and CDR2 from the germline V gene are SGHDT and YYEEEE. The DNA of the CDR3 is TGTGCCAGCAGCTTGAGTGGGACCGAGCAGTACTTC. Translated: CASSLSGTEQYF.

The chain links TRBV5-5 to TRBJ2-2; no firm D call. This CDR3 contains 15 residues. Trimming removed 3 bases at V and 0 bases at J, with 9 bases between. Germline CDR1 reads SGHKS; CDR2 reads YYEKEE (reference sequence). CDR3 DNA: TGTGCCAGCAGCTCAGAGCCCGCGAACACCGGGGAGCTGTTTTTT. Translating gives CASSSEPANTGELFF.

This clonotype has more than one count but fewer than ten. The chain links TRBV4-3 to TRBJ1-5; D remains ambiguous. The CDR3 extends over 14 amino acids. V was clipped by 1 base and J by 9 bases, with 13 bases between them. Germline-derived CDR1 and CDR2 are LGHNA and YSLEER. Here the CDR3 reads CASSQGRTRGPQHF. In DNA form, the CDR3 reads TGCGCCAGCAGCCAAGGAAGGACTCGGGGGCCCCAGCATTTT.

About this clonotype itself: One junction end disagrees with the germline gene, perhaps due to a read error. The DNA for the CDR3 is TGCTGTGCTAGTGGCGGCGGAAGCGGGAGACTGGCAGAGACCCAGTACTTC. As protein: CCASGGGSGRLAETQYF. The chain links TRBV20-1 to TRBJ2-5, with 8 bases aligning to TRBD2. Germline CDR1 and CDR2: DFQATT and SNEGSKA (reference sequence). The CDR3 has 17 residues.

The rearrangement links TRBV19 to TRBJ1-5, with TRBD1 as a possible D gene (6 bases). CDR3 length: 15 residues. Per germline, CDR1 LNHDA and CDR2 SQIVND (reference sequence). V was cut by 7 bases and J by 1 base, with 14 bases left in between. CDR3 DNA sequence: TGTGCCAGTAAACCACAGGGTCTCAGCAATCAGCCCCAGCATTTT. Translating it yields CASKPQGLSNQPQHF.

The table lists this clonotype with many counts. This chain connects TRBV29-1 to TRBJ1-1; D is undetermined. CDR1 and CDR2 from the germline V gene are SQVTM and ANQGSEA. V was trimmed by 5 bases and J by 0 bases, leaving 4 bases between them. The CDR3 contains 11 residues. This CDR3 reads CSVRMNTEAFF. The DNA for the CDR3 is TGCAGCGTTAGGATGAACACTGAAGCTTTCTTT.

This clonotype appeared once. J is TRBJ1-4 and V is TRBV7-9; D ambiguous. The CDR3 loop spans 11 amino acids. Germline V lookup: CDR1 SEHNR, CDR2 FQNEAQ (reference sequence). V was shortened by 4 bases and J by 8 bases, with 5 bases between the two germline ends. CDR3 in DNA: TGTGCCAGCAGCTGGAAGGAAAAACTGTTTTTT. It codes for CASSWKEKLFF.

The chain employs TRBV5-1 and TRBJ2-7; D might be TRBD2 (6 bases). In germline, CDR1 is SGHRS, CDR2 YFSETQ. The germline V and J ends were trimmed by 0 bases and 1 base, with 14 bases remaining between them. This CDR3 region has 16 residues. In DNA form, the CDR3 reads TGCGCCAGCAGCTTGGGAGTCGGGAGCGGGTCCTACGAGCAGTACTTC. It translates to CASSLGVGSGSYEQYF.

The rearrangement links TRBV4-3 to TRBJ2-2; no firm D call. The ends were cut back, 0 bases at V and 1 base at J, with 6 bases in the middle. The CDR3 is made up of 15 amino acids. Germline CDR1 is LGHNA and CDR2 is YSLEER. For the CDR3, the DNA is TGCGCCAGCAGCCAAGAAGGCCTGAACACCGGGGAGCTGTTTTTT. Translated, it gives CASSQEGLNTGELFF.

This clonotype was detected only a few times. The CDR3: CASSPRSSGNTIYF. The CDR3 nucleotides read TGCGCCAGCAGCCCCCGGAGCTCTGGAAACACCATATATTTT. The V call is TRBV5-1, the J call TRBJ1-3; no clear D gene. Germline V gives CDR1 SGHRS, CDR2 YFSETQ. V dropped 4 bases and J dropped 0 bases, with 8 bases sitting between them. CDR3 length: 14 amino acids.

This clonotype was seen a handful of times. V is TRBV5-6 and J is TRBJ2-1; 9 bases agree with TRBD2. CDR1 and CDR2 from the germline V gene are SGHDT and YYEEEE. CDR3 length: 19 residues. J gave up 0 bases and V 4 bases, and 14 bases lay outside the gene matches. The CDR3 sequence: CASSLGLAHPQSSYNEQFF. The CDR3, as DNA: TGTGCCAGCAGCCTGGGACTAGCACACCCCCAGAGCTCCTACAATGAGCAGTTCTTC.

This clonotype was counted only a few times. The chain combines TRBV12-3 or TRBV12-4 with TRBJ1-1; 8 positions match TRBD1. This CDR3 comprises 15 residues. With 5 bases clipped from V and 4 bases from J, the junction kept 9 bases outside the gene matches. In DNA form, the CDR3 reads TGTGCCAGCAGTCAAGGACAGGGTGGGACCACTGAAGCTTTCTTT. Translating gives CASSQGQGGTTEAFF.

The rearrangement joins TRBV4-2 to TRBJ2-6; D remains unclear. The CDR3 contains 15 residues. Germline CDR1 LGHNA, CDR2 YNFKEQ. Trimming removed 3 bases from V and 0 bases from J, with 6 bases in between. CDR3 coding DNA: TGTGCCAGCAGCCATACACCCTCTGGGGCCAACGTCCTGACTTTC. Translation: CASSHTPSGANVLTF.

This clonotype showed up just a few times. V and J are TRBV29-1 and TRBJ2-7; unclear D gene. CDR3 length equals 11 residues. Germline V lookup: CDR1 SQVTM, CDR2 ANQGSEA. Trimming pared 7 bases from V and 5 bases from J, leaving 12 bases between. The CDR3 DNA sequence: TGCAGCGCCGGACCCAGAGACGAGCAGTACTTC. Amino acid sequence: CSAGPRDEQYF.

The CDR3 loop is CASSPWSSSGRSTHEQYF. The CDR3 bases are TGTGCCAGCAGCCCATGGTCCTCTAGCGGGAGATCCACCCACGAGCAGTACTTC. V usage is TRBV7-8 and J usage is TRBJ2-7, with 10 bases aligning to TRBD2. The CDR3 is 18 residues long. Germline values: CDR1 SGHVS, CDR2 FQNEAQ. The trim removed 5 bases at V and 5 bases at J, leaving 18 bases unmatched. The full variable domain, with the rest looked up from reference TRBV7-8 and TRBJ2-7, is GAGVSQSPRYKVAKRGQDVALRCDPISGHVSLFWYQQALGQGPEFLTYFQNEAQLDKSGLPSDRFFAERPEGSVSTLKIQRTQQEDSAVYLCASSPWSSSGRSTHEQYFGPGTRLTVT.

This clonotype was observed a few times. This chain links TRBV5-1 with TRBJ2-1; D is unresolved. Germline values: CDR1 SGHRS, CDR2 YFSETQ. V gave up 2 bases and J gave up 5 bases, with 8 bases separating them. There are 13 residues in the CDR3. CDR3 in amino acids: CASSLDIHNEQFF. DNA of the CDR3: TGCGCCAGCAGCTTAGACATCCACAATGAGCAGTTCTTC.